Listed below are T cell receptor beta chains from one sample, sequenced in a study of blood T cell repertoires in COVID-19. The table came from immunoSEQ multiplex PCR; TCRdb's copy has only in-frame clones and leaves some out. The sample yields 150,000 to 200,000 clones, around 81% seen once. Sequencing was carried out using peripheral blood. The source of these receptors is a man between 65 and 80 years old who had recovered from COVID-19. Both conserved end residues are part of each CDR3. A D gene is named only where the DNA matches it firmly. A row's size may be missing; if present it is once, few, many or a size class.

TRBV6-2/TRBV6-3	TRBD2	NA	TRBJ2-1	CASSPRDYETPNEQFF	TGTGCCAGCAGCCCGAGGGACTACGAGACCCCAAATGAGCAGTTCTTC
TRBV28	TRBD1	NA	TRBJ1-2	CASSLPTGGGYGYTF	TGTGCCAGCAGTTTGCCGACAGGGGGCGGCTATGGCTACACCTTC
TRBV5-1	NA	few	TRBJ1-3	CASSLSLSGNTIYF	TGCGCCAGCAGCTTAAGCCTTTCTGGAAACACCATATATTTT
TRBV14	NA	NA	TRBJ1-2	CASSTLWEDISGYTF	TGTGCCAGCAGCACCCTATGGGAGGACATATCTGGCTACACCTTC
TRBV7-2	TRBD2	NA	TRBJ2-7	CASSLAAVGLAYEQYF	TGTGCCAGCAGCTTAGCAGCTGTGGGACTAGCCTACGAGCAGTACTTC
TRBV6-2/TRBV6-3	TRBD1	NA	TRBJ1-2	CASSTPRSGQGSDGYTF	TGTGCCAGCAGTACTCCGCGATCGGGACAGGGCAGCGATGGCTACACCTTC
TRBV5-1	TRBD2	NA	TRBJ2-2	CASSLVASGRADTGELFF	TGCGCCAGCAGCTTGGTGGCTAGCGGGAGGGCCGACACCGGGGAGCTGTTTTTT
TRBV27	TRBD1	NA	TRBJ2-5	CASSLYGTGRETQYF	TGTGCCAGCAGTTTATATGGGACAGGGCGAGAGACCCAGTACTTC
TRBV5-1	TRBD1	NA	TRBJ1-1	CASSMGQGIDTEAFF	TGCGCCAGCAGCATGGGACAGGGGATAGACACTGAAGCTTTCTTT
TRBV27	NA	NA	TRBJ2-7	CASSSTGGNYEQYF	TGTGCCAGCAGTTCCACGGGGGGCAACTACGAGCAGTACTTC
TRBV7-9	NA	NA	TRBJ2-1	CASSLGVKGGPGAVNEQFF	TGTGCCAGCAGCTTAGGAGTTAAGGGAGGCCCTGGGGCAGTTAATGAGCAGTTCTTC
TRBV13	NA	NA	TRBJ2-1	CASSFKLAAYNEQFF	TGTGCCAGCAGCTTCAAATTAGCGGCCTACAATGAGCAGTTCTTC
TRBV19	NA	once	TRBJ2-5	CASRPTAGAETQYF	TGTGCCAGTAGACCTACGGCGGGCGCGGAGACCCAGTACTTC
TRBV14	NA	NA	TRBJ1-2	CASSSQGNYGYTF	TGTGCCAGCAGCTCGCAGGGGAACTATGGCTACACCTTC
TRBV11-2	NA	many	TRBJ1-2	CASSLDPGSNYGYTF	TGTGCCAGCAGCTTAGATCCGGGGTCAAACTATGGCTACACCTTC
TRBV18	NA	NA	TRBJ2-5	CASSPRQQETQYF	TGTGCCAGCTCACCCAGACAACAAGAGACCCAGTACTTC
TRBV30	TRBD1	NA	TRBJ1-1	CAWSPGQGATEAFF	TGTGCCTGGAGCCCCGGACAGGGGGCCACTGAAGCTTTCTTT
TRBV9	NA	NA	TRBJ1-1	CASSVTGIDTEAFF	TGTGCCAGCAGCGTAACGGGAATCGACACTGAAGCTTTCTTT
TRBV6-1	TRBD1	NA	TRBJ2-7	CASSEMDRGNYEQYF	TGTGCCAGCAGTGAGATGGACAGGGGTAACTACGAGCAGTACTTC
TRBV18	TRBD2	NA	TRBJ2-3	CASRYSGRAFDTQYF	TGTGCCAGCCGCTATAGCGGGAGGGCCTTCGATACGCAGTATTTT
TRBV10-2	NA	NA	TRBJ1-4	CASRRQAANEKLFF	TGCGCCAGTCGAAGACAGGCGGCTAATGAAAAACTGTTTTTT
TRBV7-9	NA	NA	TRBJ1-4	CASRSGSYEKLFF	TGTGCCAGCAGATCCGGGAGCTATGAAAAACTGTTTTTT
TRBV5-1	NA	NA	TRBJ2-6	CASSLPEVSGANVLTF	TGCGCCAGCAGCTTGCCGGAGGTATCTGGGGCCAACGTCCTGACTTTC
TRBV28	NA	NA	TRBJ2-1	CASSLSGGTDLHNEQFF	TGTGCCAGCAGTTTATCGGGTGGGACTGATCTGCACAATGAGCAGTTCTTC
TRBV18	NA	NA	TRBJ2-1	CASSVDRDNLNEQFF	TGTGCCAGCTCAGTAGACCGGGACAACCTCAATGAGCAGTTCTTC
TRBV3-1/TRBV3-2	NA	NA	TRBJ1-5	CASSPSGSNQPQHF	TGTGCCAGCAGCCCTTCCGGGAGCAATCAGCCCCAGCATTTT
TRBV4-1	TRBD1	once	TRBJ1-2	CASSQGDRVGGYTF	TGCGCCAGCAGCCAAGGGGACAGGGTGGGGGGCTACACCTTC
TRBV5-1	TRBD2	NA	TRBJ2-3	CASSFGLAGTDTQYF	TGCGCCAGCAGCTTCGGACTAGCGGGCACAGATACGCAGTATTTT
TRBV11-3	NA	once	TRBJ2-1	CASSLGGDSRGTNEQFF	TGTGCCAGCAGCTTAGGGGGTGACTCGCGGGGAACAAATGAGCAGTTCTTC
TRBV27	TRBD2	NA	TRBJ2-7	CASSERDGIGVEQYF	TGTGCCAGCAGTGAGCGGGACGGGATAGGGGTCGAGCAGTACTTC
TRBV18	TRBD1	NA	TRBJ2-7	CASSPAGQGAYEQYF	TGTGCCAGCTCACCGGCCGGACAGGGGGCCTACGAGCAGTACTTC
TRBV27	NA	NA	TRBJ2-7	CASSWFENSYEQYF	TGTGCCAGCAGTTGGTTTGAGAACTCCTACGAGCAGTACTTC
TRBV2	TRBD1	NA	TRBJ2-7	CASSEGTGGFYEQYF	TGTGCCAGCAGCGAGGGGACAGGGGGCTTTTACGAGCAGTACTTC
TRBV5-1	TRBD1	NA	TRBJ1-2	CASSLAGAGGYGYTF	TGCGCCAGCAGCTTGGCCGGGGCAGGGGGCTATGGCTACACCTTC
TRBV2	NA	once	TRBJ2-2	CASSEARALGELFF	TGTGCCAGCAGTGAAGCCAGGGCGCTCGGGGAGCTGTTTTTT